The 24 T cell receptor beta chains given below trace back to one sample, sequenced in a study of T cells in Graves' hyperthyroidism and ophthalmopathy. Researchers took RNA transcripts and amplified the TCR beta CDR3 regions from them. The HTBI primer set served for first-round RT-PCR of the TCR CDR3. In TCRdb, the multiplex PCR reads were re-called with MiXCR into one record per CDR3 protein. The sample carries a few hundred thousand distinct CDR3 sequences, around 20% recorded once. Sequencing input: blood. Source of these receptors: a man aged 50-60 years with Graves' ophthalmopathy.

The chain uses TRBV3-1 and TRBJ1-4, with D perhaps TRBD1 (5 bases). This CDR3 contains 14 residues. Germline CDR1 reads LGHDT; CDR2 reads YNNKEL (reference sequence). The ends were cut back, 5 bases at V and 3 bases at J, with 10 bases in the middle. In DNA form, the CDR3 reads TGTGCCAGCAGCATTGGGGCGGCTAATGAAAAACTGTTTTTT. It encodes CASSIGAANEKLFF. Complete variable domain (other parts from reference TRBV3-1 and TRBJ1-4): DTAVSQTPKYLVTQMGNDKSIKCEQNLGHDTMYWYKQDSKKFLKIMFSYNNKELIINETVPNRFSPKSPDKAHLNLHINSLELGDSAVYFCASSIGAANEKLFFGSGTQLSVL.

The sample holds many counts of this clonotype. The gene calls are TRBV30 and TRBJ1-1, with no clear D. In germline, CDR1 is GTSNPN, CDR2 SVGIG (reference sequence). Trimming took 5 bases from V and 1 from J, leaving 5 bases between them. The CDR3 totals 11 residues. CDR3 loop: CAWAWNTEAFF. The CDR3 DNA is TGTGCCTGGGCCTGGAACACTGAAGCTTTCTTT.

Only a few counts were recorded for this clonotype. The J gene is TRBJ1-3, the V gene TRBV28; D ambiguous. V was trimmed by 8 bases and J by 1 base, leaving 12 bases between them. This CDR3 is built from 14 residues. Germline V gene lookup returns CDR1 MDHEN and CDR2 SYDVKM. The CDR3 coding sequence is TGTGCCAGCTCCCCTGGAGGATCTGGAAACACCATATATTTT. It specifies CASSPGGSGNTIYF.

On this clonotype itself: A much larger clone differs by one base, so this may be a read error. This rearrangement joins TRBV14 to TRBJ1-1, with unresolved D. V lost 2 bases to trimming and J lost 8 bases, with 15 bases between them. The CDR3 sequence is 14 residues long. Germline V gives CDR1 SGHDN, CDR2 FVKESK. In DNA, the CDR3 is TGTGCCAGCAGCCAACTCGGTTTAATGGCAGAAGCTTTCTTT. It translates to CASSQLGLMAEAFF.

This rearrangement joins TRBV4-2 to TRBJ2-5; 9 bases are shared with TRBD2. CDR3 length: 16 residues. With V trimmed by 0 bases and J by 7 bases, 9 bases remained unmatched. CDR1 LGHNA and CDR2 YNFKEQ come from the germline V gene. The DNA for the CDR3 is TGTGCCAGCAGCCAAGATGTGGCGGGAGGGTATGTGACCCAGTACTTC. Protein product: CASSQDVAGGYVTQYF.

This clonotype has ten or more counts. The rearrangement uses TRBV2 and TRBJ2-3; perhaps TRBD1 as D (5 bases). Deletions cut 6 bases from V and 0 bases from J, with 10 bases between. The germline V gene encodes CDR1 SNHLY and CDR2 FYNNEI. CDR3 length: 14 residues. CDR3 sequence: CASRRQSSTDTQYF. The CDR3 bases are TGTGCCAGCAGAAGACAGTCTAGCACAGATACGCAGTATTTT.

The chain is built from TRBV14 and TRBJ2-7; D not resolved. Per the germline V gene, CDR1 is SGHDN and CDR2 is FVKESK. Trimming took off 1 base at V and 0 bases at J, with 16 bases between the two ends. The CDR3 is 17 amino acids. The CDR3 bases are TGTGCCAGCAGCCAAGCTCGTGGTTTCGCAGGCTCCTACGAGCAGTACTTC. Amino acid sequence: CASSQARGFAGSYEQYF.

The sample holds a few counts of this clonotype. V is TRBV20-1 and J is TRBJ1-3; no definite D call. There are 16 residues in the CDR3. The V gene's germline CDR1 is DFQATT and CDR2 SNEGSKA (reference sequence). V dropped 0 bases and J dropped 0 bases, with 12 bases sitting between them. The CDR3 nucleotides are TGCAGTGCTAGAGATGCTAGGCAAAACTCTGGAAACACCATATATTTT. It encodes CSARDARQNSGNTIYF.

This chain joins TRBV29-1 and TRBJ2-5; tentatively, D is TRBD2 (6 bases). V shed 3 bases and J shed 5 bases, with 16 bases lying between them. CDR1 and CDR2 (germline): SQVTM, ANQGSEA. This CDR3 is 14 amino acids long. CDR3 sequence: CSVDPVSGVETQYF. CDR3 nucleotides: TGCAGCGTTGATCCCGTGTCGGGGGTTGAGACCCAGTACTTC.

J is TRBJ1-1 and V is TRBV29-1; D uncertain. CDR3 length equals 13 residues. Germline CDR1 is SQVTM and CDR2 is ANQGSEA. Trimming left V 1 base short and J 0 bases short, with 6 bases between. As DNA, the CDR3 is TGCAGCGTTGAAGCAGGACTGAACACTGAAGCTTTCTTT. As protein: CSVEAGLNTEAFF. The whole variable domain, remainder taken from reference TRBV29-1 and TRBJ1-1, is SAVISQKPSRDICQRGTSLTIQCQVDSQVTMMFWYRQQPGQSLTLIATANQGSEATYESGFVIDKFPISRPNLTFSTLTVSNMSPEDSSIYLCSVEAGLNTEAFFGQGTRLTVV.

There are many counts of this clonotype. The chain carries TRBV28 and TRBJ2-7; weak D call: TRBD2 (6 bases). In germline, CDR1 is MDHEN, CDR2 SYDVKM. Trimming removed 3 bases at V and 5 bases at J, with 11 bases between. The CDR3 spans 13 residues. The CDR3, as DNA: TGTGCCAGCAGTTTCGGGGGATCGGACGAGCAGTACTTC. This codes for CASSFGGSDEQYF.

This clonotype was observed many times. This chain joins TRBV10-2 and TRBJ2-7, with 9 bases identical to TRBD2. V was pared by 0 bases and J by 6 bases, with 6 bases of the junction left unmatched. Germline CDR1 reads WSHSY; CDR2 reads SAAADI. There are 15 residues in the CDR3. The CDR3: CASSESAGGPREQYF. The CDR3 DNA follows: TGCGCCAGCAGTGAGTCGGCGGGAGGGCCCCGCGAGCAGTACTTC.

The table lists this clonotype with many counts. The chain joins TRBV20-1 to TRBJ2-3; 10 nucleotides agree with TRBD1. This CDR3 spans 14 amino acids. CDR1 DFQATT and CDR2 SNEGSKA come from the germline V gene (reference sequence). Trimming took 0 bases from V and 4 from J; bases not matched to a gene: 1. The CDR3 bases are TGCAGTGCTAGAGAGGACAGGGGGTCAGATACGCAGTATTTT. It encodes CSAREDRGSDTQYF.

The rearrangement links TRBV4-1 to TRBJ1-4; D not certain. Trimming shortened V by 0 bases and J by 4 bases, and 9 bases separated the two germline ends. The germline gives CDR1 MGHRA, CDR2 YSYEKL. CDR3 length equals 15 residues. The CDR3 sequence: CASSQENRFNEKLFF. The CDR3 DNA follows: TGCGCCAGCAGCCAAGAGAACCGGTTTAATGAAAAACTGTTTTTT.

This clonotype was observed a few times. J is TRBJ2-6 and V is TRBV19; D is possibly TRBD1 (5 bases). This CDR3 is 16 amino acids long. Germline CDR1 and CDR2: LNHDA and SQIVND (reference sequence). Trimming removed 7 bases from V and 4 bases from J, with 17 bases in between. The chain's CDR3 is CASTLAGIAGANVLTF. The CDR3 DNA reads as TGTGCCAGTACCTTGGCAGGGATAGCCGGGGCCAACGTCCTGACTTTC.

This clonotype was recorded at least ten times. V usage is TRBV28 and J usage is TRBJ2-7; possibly TRBD1 for D (6 bases). Trimming shortened V by 5 bases and J by 3 bases, and 26 bases separated the two germline ends. The CDR3 extends over 18 amino acids. Germline CDR1 reads MDHEN; CDR2 reads SYDVKM. This CDR3 reads CASSGGIEWETGHYEQYF. CDR3 nucleotide sequence: TGTGCCAGCAGTGGGGGCATTGAGTGGGAGACAGGACACTACGAGCAGTACTTC.

This clonotype was found a few times. The chain is built from TRBV28 and TRBJ2-1, with D perhaps matching TRBD1 (5 bases). V shed 1 base and J shed 2 bases, with 9 bases lying between them. The V gene's germline CDR1 is MDHEN and CDR2 SYDVKM. The CDR3 covers 15 residues. Written as DNA, the CDR3 is TGTGCCAGCAGTTTATACAGGACAACCTACAATGAGCAGTTCTTC. Its protein product is CASSLYRTTYNEQFF.

For the CDR3, the DNA is TGTGCCAGCAGACCTAGGACAGGGGGGGCAACTAATGAAAAACTGTTTTTT. Protein: CASRPRTGGATNEKLFF. The J gene is TRBJ1-4, the V gene TRBV6-2 or TRBV6-3, with TRBD1 matching over 10 bases. Germline V gene lookup returns CDR1 MNHEY and CDR2 SVGEGT. With 6 bases clipped from V and 0 bases from J, the junction kept 7 bases outside the gene matches. CDR3 length: 17 residues.

The J gene is TRBJ2-1, the V gene TRBV6-1, with 14 bases that match TRBD2. V lost 4 bases to trimming and J lost 0 bases; unmatched junction nucleotides: 8. The germline gives CDR1 MNHNS, CDR2 SASEGT. This CDR3 region has 19 residues. The CDR3 region is CASSGRLAGGPSSYNEQFF. The CDR3 bases are TGTGCCAGCAGTGGACGACTAGCGGGAGGGCCGAGCTCCTACAATGAGCAGTTCTTC.

This clonotype was observed a handful of times. The rearrangement uses TRBV6-1 and TRBJ2-1, with 12 bases matching TRBD2. The CDR3 runs 17 residues. Germline trimming cut 6 bases from V and 0 bases from J; bases unmatched to any gene: 6. Germline V lookup: CDR1 MNHNS, CDR2 SASEGT. Written as DNA, the CDR3 is TGTGCCAGCAGACCGGGACTAGCGGGCCTCTCCTACAATGAGCAGTTCTTC. Protein: CASRPGLAGLSYNEQFF.

In this sample, this clonotype turned up many times. The V and J genes are TRBV12-3 or TRBV12-4 and TRBJ2-7, with TRBD2 matching over 8 bases. The CDR3 runs 15 residues. V shed 5 bases, J shed 5 bases, and the junction held 11 bases outside the gene matches. In nucleotides, the CDR3 is TGTGCCAGCAGTCCGGGGGGGACTACAGCCCACGAGCAGTACTTC. This translates into CASSPGGTTAHEQYF.

Concerning this clonotype: An end of the junction differs from the germline gene, which may be a read error. J is TRBJ2-5 and V is TRBV5-1; weak D call: TRBD2 (5 bases). Germline lookup yields CDR1 SGHRS and CDR2 YFSETQ. The CDR3 runs to 13 residues. CDR3 nucleotide sequence: TGCGCCAGCAGCTTACTAGTCCAAGAGACCCGGTACTTC. This translates into CASSLLVQETRYF. Full variable domain (missing parts from reference TRBV5-1 and TRBJ2-5): KAGVTQTPRYLIKTRGQQVTLSCSPISGHRSVSWYQQTPGQGLQFLFEYFSETQRNKGNFPGRFSGRQFSNSRSEMNVSTLELGDSALYLCASSLLVQETRYFGPGTRLLVL.

Only one count was recorded for this clonotype. CDR3: CASGRRTVEKLFF. For the CDR3, the DNA is TGTGCCAGCGGCCGCCGGACAGTGGAAAAACTGTTTTTT. The V gene is TRBV14, the J gene TRBJ1-4; perhaps TRBD1 as D (6 bases). Germline V CDR1 and CDR2: SGHDN, FVKESK. The CDR3 contains 13 residues. Trimming left V 8 bases short and J 8 bases short, with 15 bases between.

This clonotype was seen at least ten times. This CDR3 is CSASTSADRSYNEQFF. The CDR3 region has the DNA TGCAGTGCTAGCACTAGCGCGGATCGCTCCTACAATGAGCAGTTCTTC. The chain employs TRBV20-1 and TRBJ2-1, with 7 positions matching TRBD2. V trimming: 3 bases; J trimming: 0 bases; junction bases outside the gene matches: 8. Germline CDR1 DFQATT, CDR2 SNEGSKA (reference sequence). The length of the CDR3 is 16 residues.